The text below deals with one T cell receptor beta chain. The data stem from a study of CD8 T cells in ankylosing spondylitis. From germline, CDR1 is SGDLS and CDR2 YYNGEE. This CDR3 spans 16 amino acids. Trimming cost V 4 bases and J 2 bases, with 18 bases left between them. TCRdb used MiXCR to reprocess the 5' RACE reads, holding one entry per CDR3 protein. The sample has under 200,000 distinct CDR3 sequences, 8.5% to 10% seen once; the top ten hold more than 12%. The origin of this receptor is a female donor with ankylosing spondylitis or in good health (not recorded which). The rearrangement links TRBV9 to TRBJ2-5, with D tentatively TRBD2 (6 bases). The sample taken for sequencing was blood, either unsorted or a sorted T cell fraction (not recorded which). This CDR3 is CASSFSGTRSQETQYF. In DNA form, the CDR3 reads TGTGCCAGCAGCTTTTCCGGGACTCGATCACAAGAGACCCAGTACTTC.